The 18 T cell receptor beta chains below were found in one sample sequenced in a study of blood T cell repertoires in COVID-19. The protocol was immunoSEQ multiplex PCR, while the TCRdb copy is restricted to in-frame clones and leaves out a portion. This sample has roughly 320,000 clones, with under 90% found just once. Input material: peripheral blood. Receptor source: a woman aged 25 to 39 with COVID-19, enrolled during active disease.

V is TRBV6-1 and J is TRBJ1-4, with 7 nucleotides matching TRBD1. The V gene's germline CDR1 is MNHNS and CDR2 SASEGT. There are 15 residues in the CDR3. Trimming removed 3 bases from V and 1 base from J; junction bases left unmatched: 2. CDR3 region: CASSESGGTNEKLFF. CDR3 nucleotide sequence: TGTGCCAGCAGTGAGTCAGGGGGAACTAATGAAAAACTGTTTTTT.

A word on this clone: An end of the junction differs from the germline gene, which may be a read error. The chain carries TRBV7-7 and TRBJ2-2; a weak D match, TRBD1 (5 bases). The CDR3 is made up of 14 amino acids. Germline V gene lookup returns CDR1 SSHAT and CDR2 FNYEAQ (reference sequence). The CDR3 sequence: CASSQDMNTGELFF. In DNA, the CDR3 is TGTGCTAGCAGCCAGGACATGAACACCGGGGAGCTGTTTTTT.

The chain is built from TRBV4-1 and TRBJ1-1, with D tentatively TRBD1 (5 bases). Germline assignment: CDR1 MGHRA and CDR2 YSYEKL. The V and J ends lost 0 bases and 3 bases respectively, with 23 bases between them. The CDR3 is 19 residues long. DNA of the CDR3: TGCGCCAGCAGCCAAGATAGGGTTGGGGGGTTTATTTCCCACACTGAAGCTTTCTTT. This translates into CASSQDRVGGFISHTEAFF.

The chain couples TRBV13 to TRBJ1-2; perhaps TRBD1 as D (5 bases). The V gene lost 5 bases and the J gene lost 2 bases, with 12 bases spanning the gap. Germline assignment: CDR1 PRHDT and CDR2 FYEKMQ (reference sequence). The CDR3 has 14 amino acids. CDR3 DNA: TGTGCCAGCAGCCAGCCCAGGGCGAACTATGGCTACACCTTC. This encodes CASSQPRANYGYTF.

This chain connects TRBV5-4 to TRBJ2-2; 9 nucleotides align to TRBD1. CDR3 length equals 16 residues. Germline V gives CDR1 SGHNT, CDR2 YYREEE (reference sequence). After removal of 1 base from V and 5 bases from J, the junction contained 6 bases not matched to a gene. The CDR3 region is CASSLLGQGGTGELFF. The DNA for the CDR3 is TGTGCCAGCAGCTTGTTGGGACAGGGAGGTACCGGGGAGCTGTTTTTT.

The chain links TRBV3-1 (or the pseudogene TRBV3-2) to TRBJ2-5, with 11 bases aligning to TRBD2. From germline, CDR1 is LGHDT and CDR2 YNNKEL (reference sequence). The CDR3 consists of 17 residues. V trimming: 4 bases; J trimming: 1 base; junction bases outside the gene matches: 8. The CDR3 loop is CASSPILGLAVQETQYF. Here the CDR3 DNA reads TGTGCCAGCAGCCCGATATTGGGACTAGCGGTCCAAGAGACCCAGTACTTC.

The chain is built from TRBV24-1 and TRBJ2-1; TRBD2 agrees at 12 bases. There are 18 residues in the CDR3. Germline V gene lookup returns CDR1 KGHDR and CDR2 SFDVKD. V lost 3 bases, J lost 1 base, and 6 bases stayed unmatched. CDR3 DNA: TGTGCCACCAGTGATCCAACTAGCGGGGGGCTTTCCTACAATGAGCAGTTCTTC. Amino acids: CATSDPTSGGLSYNEQFF.

The chain combines TRBV7-8 with TRBJ1-2; D is undetermined. The germline CDR1 and CDR2 sequences are SGHVS and FQNEAQ. The V end lost 1 base, the J end lost 7 bases, and 10 bases lay between the germline ends. The length of the CDR3 is 13 residues. The CDR3 sequence is CASSLVSQAGYTF. DNA of the CDR3: TGTGCCAGCAGCTTAGTCTCTCAGGCTGGCTACACCTTC.

This chain connects TRBV7-2 to TRBJ2-3; 13 bases fit TRBD2. J was trimmed by 6 bases and V by 4 bases; bases with no gene match: 7. CDR3 length equals 16 residues. Germline V gene data show CDR1 as SGHTA and CDR2 as FQGNSA. CDR3 region: CASSSTSGGAGDTQYF. The CDR3 coding sequence is TGTGCCAGCAGCTCCACTAGCGGGGGGGCCGGGGATACGCAGTATTTT.

The chain links TRBV28 to TRBJ1-1, with 8 bases matching TRBD1. J lost 9 bases, V lost 5 bases, and 8 bases had no gene match. CDR3 size: 13 residues. CDR1 is MDHEN and CDR2 is SYDVKM in the germline V gene. The CDR3 coding sequence is TGTGCCAGCAGTCTCCTCCAGGGGGCACAAGCTTTCTTT. Its translation: CASSLLQGAQAFF.

V gene TRBV10-3 combines with J gene TRBJ1-1; perhaps TRBD1 as D (5 bases). Germline CDR1 and CDR2: ENHRY and SYGVKD. CDR3 length: 15 residues. The V end lost 6 bases, the J end lost 0 bases, and 14 bases lay between the germline ends. CDR3 protein: CAIRDPGGMNTEAFF. In DNA, the CDR3 is TGTGCCATCAGGGACCCGGGGGGGATGAACACTGAAGCTTTCTTT.

This chain links TRBV28 with TRBJ1-2, with D possibly being TRBD1 (6 bases). In germline, CDR1 is MDHEN, CDR2 SYDVKM. The CDR3 length is 15 residues. Trimming cost V 1 base and J 8 bases, with 17 bases left between them. In DNA, the CDR3 is TGTGCCAGCAGTTTATTCCCTAGGGGGGGCGTCGGCTACACCTTC. Amino acid sequence: CASSLFPRGGVGYTF.

This clone was seen once. CDR3 DNA sequence: TGTGCCAGCAGGGCAAGGGGTGGTGAAGCTTTCTTT. Translating it yields CASRARGGEAFF. This chain connects TRBV6-5 to TRBJ1-1; possible D gene TRBD1, 5 bases. The CDR3 contains 12 residues. The V end was cut by 6 bases, the J end by 7 bases, with 12 bases between. Germline V gene sequence: CDR1 MNHEY, CDR2 SVGAGI.

V is TRBV6-5 and J is TRBJ2-1, with D maybe TRBD2 (5 bases). V dropped 5 bases and J dropped 8 bases, with 19 bases sitting between them. The CDR3 length is 15 residues. The germline CDR1 and CDR2 sequences are MNHEY and SVGAGI. DNA of the CDR3: TGTGCCAGCAGTAGCCCGACCAGATCGAGGGATGAGCAGTTCTTC. This sequence encodes CASSSPTRSRDEQFF.

The chain combines TRBV7-2 with TRBJ1-2; D may be TRBD1 (5 bases). The CDR3 covers 15 residues. V gave up 1 base and J gave up 4 bases, with 13 bases separating them. CDR1 is SGHTA and CDR2 is FQGNSA in the germline V gene. In DNA, the CDR3 is TGTGCCAGCAGCTTAGTTACGACAGCGAGCTATGGCTACACCTTC. Translation: CASSLVTTASYGYTF.

The chain joins TRBV7-9 to TRBJ1-4; TRBD1 aligns across 8 bases. After removal of 5 bases from V and 8 bases from J, the junction contained 10 bases not matched to a gene. Germline CDR1 reads SEHNR; CDR2 reads FQNEAQ (reference sequence). The CDR3 spans 15 residues. CDR3 sequence: CASSPPTGEVEKLFF. Here the CDR3 DNA reads TGTGCCAGCAGCCCACCGACAGGGGAGGTAGAAAAACTGTTTTTT. Filled out from reference TRBV7-9 and TRBJ1-4, the complete variable domain reads DTGVSQNPRHKITKRGQNVTFRCDPISEHNRLYWYRQTLGQGPEFLTYFQNEAQLEKSRLLSDRFSAERPKGSFSTLEIQRTEQGDSAMYLCASSPPTGEVEKLFFGSGTQLSVL.

This rearrangement joins TRBV27 to TRBJ1-1; 9 bases are a match to TRBD1. CDR3 length: 14 residues. The germline CDR1 and CDR2 sequences are MNHEY and SMNVEV (reference sequence). The ends lost 7 bases at V and 1 base at J; junction bases unmatched: 4. The CDR3: CASTPTGGNTEAFF. In DNA, the CDR3 is TGTGCCAGCACCCCGACAGGGGGGAACACTGAAGCTTTCTTT.

This sequence joins TRBV3-1 (or the pseudogene TRBV3-2) and TRBJ2-5; 7 nucleotides match TRBD2. V trimming: 3 bases; J trimming: 5 bases; junction bases outside the gene matches: 6. The germline CDR1 and CDR2 sequences are LGHDT and YNNKEL (reference sequence). This CDR3 region has 14 residues. In nucleotides, the CDR3 is TGTGCCAGCAGCCATGCGGGGCGGGGGGAGACCCAGTACTTC. Amino acids: CASSHAGRGETQYF.